The T cell receptor (beta chain) described here comes from a study of T cell responses to AZD1222 COVID-19 vaccine. Notes on the study in general: Females outnumbered males among donors, who were mostly white British; clonal diversity was possibly underestimated. CD4 TCRs covered the whole spike, strongest at regions 160-218 and 743-854.

Comment on this clone: Its antigen is unidentified.

Assay used: immunoSEQ multiplex PCR; TCRdb lists only in-frame clones, some missing. The sample includes about 180,000 clones, 80% to 90% of them seen just once. The V gene end was trimmed by 6 bases and the J gene end by 10 bases; junction bases not matched to a gene: 5. Germline-derived CDR1 and CDR2 are MDHEN and SYDVKM. This CDR3 has 11 amino acids. The source material was peripheral blood, sampled 28 days after the second dose of the MenACWY control vaccine. J is TRBJ1-1 and V is TRBV28, with 7 nucleotides matching TRBD1. This TCR derives from an adult who received the MenACWY meningococcal vaccine as a control. CDR3 nucleotides: TGTGCCAGCAGCACTGACAGGGTAGCTTTCTTT. It codes for CASSTDRVAFF.